This TCR beta chain was recovered during a study of PD-L1 blockade in urothelial cancer. Germline loops: CDR1 SNHLY, CDR2 FYNNEI. V trimming: 1 base; J trimming: 7 bases; junction bases outside the gene matches: 6. The length of the CDR3 is 14 residues. The data were produced by immunoSEQ multiplex PCR, yet TCRdb's version contains in-frame clones alone and is incomplete. The table lists tens of thousands of clones, roughly 87% of them singletons. Sequenced material: PBMCs, taken around atezolizumab (anti-PD-L1) treatment. The TCR sequence derives from a man between 60 and 70 years old with urothelial cancer. The J gene is TRBJ2-5, the V gene TRBV2, with 7 bases aligning to TRBD2. The CDR3 spells CASSEVASGGTQYF. In DNA, the CDR3 is TGTGCCAGCAGTGAAGTGGCCTCGGGGGGGACCCAGTACTTC.